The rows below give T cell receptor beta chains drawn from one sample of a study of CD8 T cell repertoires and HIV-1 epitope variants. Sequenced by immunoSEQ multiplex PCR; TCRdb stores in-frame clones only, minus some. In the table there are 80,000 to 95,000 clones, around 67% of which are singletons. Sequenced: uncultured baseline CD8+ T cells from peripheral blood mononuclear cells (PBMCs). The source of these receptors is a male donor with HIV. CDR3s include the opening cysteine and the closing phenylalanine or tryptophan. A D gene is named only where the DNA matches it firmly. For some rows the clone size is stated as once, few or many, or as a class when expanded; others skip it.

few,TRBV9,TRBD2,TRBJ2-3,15,CASSPSAGASDTQYF,TGTGCCAGCAGCCCCTCAGCGGGGGCATCAGATACGCAGTATTTT
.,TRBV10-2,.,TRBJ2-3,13,CAYRSAGTDTQYF,TGCGCTTACAGGAGCGCTGGCACAGATACGCAGTATTTT
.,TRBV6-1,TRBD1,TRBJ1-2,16,CASSDSGQGVYYGYTF,TGTGCCAGCAGTGATTCGGGACAGGGGGTTTACTATGGCTACACCTTC
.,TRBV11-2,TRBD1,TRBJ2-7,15,CASSFRAGQGSEQYF,TGTGCCAGCAGCTTCCGGGCTGGACAGGGGTCCGAGCAGTACTTC
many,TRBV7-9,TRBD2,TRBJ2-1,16,CASSLGASGLNNEQFF,TGTGCCAGCAGCTTAGGTGCTAGCGGGTTAAACAATGAGCAGTTCTTC
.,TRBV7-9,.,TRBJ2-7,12,CASSLTSYEQYF,TGTGCCAGCAGCTTAACCAGCTACGAGCAGTACTTC
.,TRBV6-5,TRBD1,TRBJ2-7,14,CASSRTDRAYEQYF,TGTGCCAGCAGTCGAACTGACAGGGCCTACGAGCAGTACTTC
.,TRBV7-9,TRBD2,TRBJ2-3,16,CASSLDRTSGTDTQYF,TGTGCCAGCAGCTTAGATCGGACTAGCGGCACAGATACGCAGTATTTT
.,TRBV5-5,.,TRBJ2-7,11,CASSYSYEQYF,TGTGCCAGCAGCTACTCCTACGAGCAGTACTTC
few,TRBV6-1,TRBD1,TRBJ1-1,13,CASNLGQGTEAFF,TGTGCCAGCAATTTAGGACAGGGGACTGAAGCTTTCTTT
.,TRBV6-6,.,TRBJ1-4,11,CASSVSEKLFF,TGTGCCAGCAGTGTCAGTGAAAAACTGTTTTTT
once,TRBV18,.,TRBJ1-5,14,CASSPGDGNQPQHF,TGTGCCAGCTCACCAGGGGACGGTAATCAGCCCCAGCATTTT
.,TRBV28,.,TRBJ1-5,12,CASRPYNQPQHF,TGTGCCAGCAGGCCTTACAATCAGCCCCAGCATTTT
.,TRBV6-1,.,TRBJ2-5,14,CASRSRQDVETQYF,TGTGCCAGCCGTAGCCGACAGGATGTGGAGACCCAGTACTTC
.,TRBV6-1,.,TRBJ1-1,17,CASSDITQRRTNTEAFF,TGTGCCAGCAGTGACATAACCCAACGCCGGACAAACACTGAAGCTTTCTTT
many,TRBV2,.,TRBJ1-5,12,CASSEQGPSQHF,TGTGCCAGCAGTGAACAGGGTCCGTCCCAGCATTTT
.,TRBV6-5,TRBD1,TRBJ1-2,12,CASTAQGAGYTF,TGTGCCAGCACCGCGCAGGGGGCTGGCTACACCTTC
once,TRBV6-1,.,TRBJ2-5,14,CASSPSTQKETQYF,TGTGCCAGCAGTCCATCGACACAAAAAGAGACCCAGTACTTC
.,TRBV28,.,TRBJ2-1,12,CASSWGVNEQFF,TGTGCCAGCAGTTGGGGGGTCAATGAGCAGTTCTTC
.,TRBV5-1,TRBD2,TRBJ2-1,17,CASSLGDSGGASNEQFF,TGCGCCAGCAGCTTGGGTGATAGCGGGGGGGCCTCCAATGAGCAGTTCTTC
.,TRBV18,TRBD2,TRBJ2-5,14,CASSPGTSQETQYF,TGTGCCAGCTCACCGGGGACTAGTCAAGAGACCCAGTACTTC
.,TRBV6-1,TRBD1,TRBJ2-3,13,CASRTGGTDTQYF,TGTGCCAGCAGAACAGGGGGCACAGATACGCAGTATTTT
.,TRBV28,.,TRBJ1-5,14,CASRWSGDNQPQHF,TGTGCCAGCCGATGGTCAGGGGACAATCAGCCCCAGCATTTT
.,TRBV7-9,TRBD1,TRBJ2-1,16,CASSPRDREQFNEQFF,TGTGCCAGCAGCCCTCGGGACAGGGAACAGTTCAATGAGCAGTTCTTC
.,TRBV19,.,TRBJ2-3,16,CASSYLNGWSTDTQYF,TGTGCCAGTAGTTACCTCAACGGGTGGAGCACAGATACGCAGTATTTT
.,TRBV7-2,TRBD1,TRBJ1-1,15,CASSFLPGGNTEAFF,TGTGCCAGCAGCTTTTTGCCAGGGGGTAACACTGAAGCTTTCTTT
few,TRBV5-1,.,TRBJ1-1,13,CASSNGLNTEAFF,TGCGCCAGCAGTAATGGGTTAAACACTGAAGCTTTCTTT
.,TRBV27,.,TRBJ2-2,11,CASSYVGELFF,TGTGCCAGCAGTTATGTCGGGGAGCTGTTTTTT